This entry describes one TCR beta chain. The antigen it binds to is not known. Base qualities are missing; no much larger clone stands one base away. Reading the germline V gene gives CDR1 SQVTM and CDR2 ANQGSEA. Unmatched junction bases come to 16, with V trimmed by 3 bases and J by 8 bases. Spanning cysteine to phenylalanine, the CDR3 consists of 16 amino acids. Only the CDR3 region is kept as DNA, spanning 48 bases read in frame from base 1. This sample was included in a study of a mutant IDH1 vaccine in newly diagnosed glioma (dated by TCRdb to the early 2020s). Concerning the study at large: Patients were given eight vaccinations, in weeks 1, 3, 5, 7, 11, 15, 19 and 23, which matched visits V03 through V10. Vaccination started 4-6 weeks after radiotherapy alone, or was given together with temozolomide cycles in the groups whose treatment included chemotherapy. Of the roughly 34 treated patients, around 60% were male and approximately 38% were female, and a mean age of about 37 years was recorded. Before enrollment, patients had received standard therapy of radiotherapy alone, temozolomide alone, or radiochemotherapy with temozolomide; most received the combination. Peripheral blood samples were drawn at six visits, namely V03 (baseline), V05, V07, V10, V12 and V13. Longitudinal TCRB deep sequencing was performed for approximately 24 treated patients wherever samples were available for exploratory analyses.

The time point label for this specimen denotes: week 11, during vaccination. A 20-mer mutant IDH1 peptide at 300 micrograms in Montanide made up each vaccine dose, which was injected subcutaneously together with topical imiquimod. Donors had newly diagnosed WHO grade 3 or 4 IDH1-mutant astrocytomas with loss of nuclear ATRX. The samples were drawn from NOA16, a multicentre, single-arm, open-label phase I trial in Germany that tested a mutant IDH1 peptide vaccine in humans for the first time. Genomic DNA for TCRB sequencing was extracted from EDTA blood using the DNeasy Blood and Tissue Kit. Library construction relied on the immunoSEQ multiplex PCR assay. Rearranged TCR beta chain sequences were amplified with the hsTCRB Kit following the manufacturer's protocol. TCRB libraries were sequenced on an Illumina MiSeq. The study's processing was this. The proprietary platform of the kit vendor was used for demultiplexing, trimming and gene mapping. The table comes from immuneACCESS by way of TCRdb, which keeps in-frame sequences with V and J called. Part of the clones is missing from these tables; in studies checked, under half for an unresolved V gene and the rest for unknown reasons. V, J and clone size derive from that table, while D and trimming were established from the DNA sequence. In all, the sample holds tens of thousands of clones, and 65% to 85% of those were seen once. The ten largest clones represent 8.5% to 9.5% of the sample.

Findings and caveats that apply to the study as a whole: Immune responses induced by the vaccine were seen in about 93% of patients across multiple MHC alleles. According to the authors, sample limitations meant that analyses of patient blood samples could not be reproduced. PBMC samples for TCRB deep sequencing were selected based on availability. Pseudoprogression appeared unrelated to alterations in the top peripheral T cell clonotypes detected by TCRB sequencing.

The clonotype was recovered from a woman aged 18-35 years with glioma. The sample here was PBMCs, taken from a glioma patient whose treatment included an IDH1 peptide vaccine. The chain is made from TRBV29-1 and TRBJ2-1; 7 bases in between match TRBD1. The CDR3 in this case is CSVEARQGRGIYEQFF. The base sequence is TGCAGCGTTGAGGCACGACAGGGCAGGGGCATCTATGAGCAGTTCTTC.